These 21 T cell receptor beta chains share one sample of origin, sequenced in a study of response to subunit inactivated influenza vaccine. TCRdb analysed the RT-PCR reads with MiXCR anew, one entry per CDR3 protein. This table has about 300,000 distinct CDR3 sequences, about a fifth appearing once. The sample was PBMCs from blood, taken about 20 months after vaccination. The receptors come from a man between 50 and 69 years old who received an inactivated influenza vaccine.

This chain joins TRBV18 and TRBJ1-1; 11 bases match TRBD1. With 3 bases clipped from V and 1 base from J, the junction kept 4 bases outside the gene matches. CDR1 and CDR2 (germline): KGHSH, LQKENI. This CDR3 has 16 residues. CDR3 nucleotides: TGTGCCAGCTCACCCCGGACAGGGGGCCGGAACACTGAAGCTTTCTTT. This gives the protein CASSPRTGGRNTEAFF.

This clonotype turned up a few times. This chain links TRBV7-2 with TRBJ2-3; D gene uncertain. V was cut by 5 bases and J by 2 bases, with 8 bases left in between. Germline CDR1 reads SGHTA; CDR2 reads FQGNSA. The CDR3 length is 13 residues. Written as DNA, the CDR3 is TGTGCCAGCAGCCTCGTCCACACAGATACGCAGTATTTT. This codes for CASSLVHTDTQYF.

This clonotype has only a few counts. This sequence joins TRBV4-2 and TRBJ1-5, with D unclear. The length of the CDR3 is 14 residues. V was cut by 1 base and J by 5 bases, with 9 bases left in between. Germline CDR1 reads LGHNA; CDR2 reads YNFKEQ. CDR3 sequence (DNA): TGTGCCAGCAGCCAAGCAGCGGATGATCAGCCCCAGCATTTT. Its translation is CASSQAADDQPQHF.

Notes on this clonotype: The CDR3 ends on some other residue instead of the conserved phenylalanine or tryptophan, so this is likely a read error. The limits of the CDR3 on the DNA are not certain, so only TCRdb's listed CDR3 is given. CDR3 region: CASSYQAGVSAFYGYTL. The chain joins TRBV5-4 to TRBJ1-2; the table's D gene call, TRBD1, was not cross checked with the DNA. Germline lookup yields CDR1 SGHNT and CDR2 YYREEE (reference sequence). Counting both end residues, the CDR3 totals 17 amino acids.

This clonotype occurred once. CDR3 sequence (DNA): TGTGCCAGCAGCCCTGGGGGGGCAGATACGCAGTATTTT. This gives the protein CASSPGGADTQYF. The V call is TRBV7-6, the J call TRBJ2-3; TRBD2 aligns across 7 bases. The CDR3 has 13 residues. The germline V gene encodes CDR1 SGHVS and CDR2 FNYEAQ. Germline trimming cut 5 bases from V and 4 bases from J; bases unmatched to any gene: 3.

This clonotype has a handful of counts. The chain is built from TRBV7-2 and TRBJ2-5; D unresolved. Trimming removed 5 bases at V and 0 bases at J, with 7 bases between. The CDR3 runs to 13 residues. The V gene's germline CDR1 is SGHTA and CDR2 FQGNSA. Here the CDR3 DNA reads TGTGCCAGCAGCGTACAGTACCAAGAGACCCAGTACTTC. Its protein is CASSVQYQETQYF.

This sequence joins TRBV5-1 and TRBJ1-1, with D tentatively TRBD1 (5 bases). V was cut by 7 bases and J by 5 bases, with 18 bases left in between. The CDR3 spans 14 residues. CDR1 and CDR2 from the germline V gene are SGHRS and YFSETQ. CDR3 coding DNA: TGCGCCAGCCGCCGGGGCGGGGTGGGGACTGAAGCTTTCTTT. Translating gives CASRRGGVGTEAFF.

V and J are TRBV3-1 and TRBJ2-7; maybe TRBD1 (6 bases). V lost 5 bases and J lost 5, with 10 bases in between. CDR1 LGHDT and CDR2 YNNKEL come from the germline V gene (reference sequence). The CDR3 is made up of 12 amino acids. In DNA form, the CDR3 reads TGTGCCAGCAGCTACAGGGACAACGAGCAGTACTTC. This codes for CASSYRDNEQYF.

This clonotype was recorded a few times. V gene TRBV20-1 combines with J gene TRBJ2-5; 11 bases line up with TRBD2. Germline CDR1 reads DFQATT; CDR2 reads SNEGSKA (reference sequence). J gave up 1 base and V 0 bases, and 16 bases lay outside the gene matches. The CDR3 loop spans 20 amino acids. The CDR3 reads CSARDLKLAGVLLGQETQYF. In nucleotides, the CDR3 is TGCAGTGCTAGAGATTTGAAACTAGCGGGAGTGCTTCTTGGCCAAGAGACCCAGTACTTC.

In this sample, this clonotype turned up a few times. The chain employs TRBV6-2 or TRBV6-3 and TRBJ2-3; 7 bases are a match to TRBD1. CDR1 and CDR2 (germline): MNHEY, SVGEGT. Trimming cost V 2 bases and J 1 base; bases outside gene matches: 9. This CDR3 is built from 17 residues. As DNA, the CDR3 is TGTGCCAGCAGTTACGGGAACAGGGGTGTGCGCACAGATACGCAGTATTTT. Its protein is CASSYGNRGVRTDTQYF.

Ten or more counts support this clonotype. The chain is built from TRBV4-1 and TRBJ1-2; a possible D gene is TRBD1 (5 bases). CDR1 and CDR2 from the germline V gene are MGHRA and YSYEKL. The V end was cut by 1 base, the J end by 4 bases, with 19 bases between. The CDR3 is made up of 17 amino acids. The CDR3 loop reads CASSQGSPRGALYGYTF. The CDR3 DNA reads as TGCGCCAGCAGCCAAGGATCTCCGCGTGGGGCCCTCTATGGCTACACCTTC.

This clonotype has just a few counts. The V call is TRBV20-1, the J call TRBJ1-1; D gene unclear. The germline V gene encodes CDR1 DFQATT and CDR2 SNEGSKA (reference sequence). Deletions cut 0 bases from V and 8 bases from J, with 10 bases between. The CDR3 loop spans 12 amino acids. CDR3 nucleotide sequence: TGCAGTGCTAGAGATTGGAACGGGGAAGCTTTCTTT. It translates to CSARDWNGEAFF.

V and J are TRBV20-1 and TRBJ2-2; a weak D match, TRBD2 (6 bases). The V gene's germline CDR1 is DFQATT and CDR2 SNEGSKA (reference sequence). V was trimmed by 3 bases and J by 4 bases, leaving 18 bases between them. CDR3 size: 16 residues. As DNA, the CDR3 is TGCAGTGCTAGTGATATAACTAGCACCAGCACCGGGGAGCTGTTTTTT. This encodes CSASDITSTSTGELFF.

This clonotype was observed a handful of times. CDR3 coding DNA: TGTGCCAGCAGTTTACTTGGGAGGGGGAACACTGAAGCTTTCTTT. As protein: CASSLLGRGNTEAFF. J is TRBJ1-1 and V is TRBV27; possible D gene TRBD1, 5 bases. Germline assignment: CDR1 MNHEY and CDR2 SMNVEV (reference sequence). V lost 2 bases to trimming and J lost 1 base, with 11 bases between them. The CDR3 loop spans 15 amino acids.

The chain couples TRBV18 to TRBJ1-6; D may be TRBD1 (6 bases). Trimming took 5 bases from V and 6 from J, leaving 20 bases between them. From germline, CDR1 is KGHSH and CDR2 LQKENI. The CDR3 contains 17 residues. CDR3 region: CASSSQMTGRGNSPLHF. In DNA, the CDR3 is TGTGCCAGCTCATCTCAGATGACAGGAAGGGGTAATTCACCCCTCCACTTT.

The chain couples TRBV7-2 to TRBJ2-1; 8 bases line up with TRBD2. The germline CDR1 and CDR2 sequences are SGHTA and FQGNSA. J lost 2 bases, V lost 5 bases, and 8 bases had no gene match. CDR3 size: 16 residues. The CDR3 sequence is CASSLRLALAYNEQFF. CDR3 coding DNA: TGTGCCAGCAGCCTCCGACTAGCGCTAGCCTACAATGAGCAGTTCTTC. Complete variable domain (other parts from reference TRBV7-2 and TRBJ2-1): GAGVSQSPSNKVTEKGKDVELRCDPISGHTALYWYRQSLGQGLEFLIYFQGNSAPDKSGLPSDRFSAERTGGSVSTLTIQRTQQEDSAVYLCASSLRLALAYNEQFFGPGTRLTVL.

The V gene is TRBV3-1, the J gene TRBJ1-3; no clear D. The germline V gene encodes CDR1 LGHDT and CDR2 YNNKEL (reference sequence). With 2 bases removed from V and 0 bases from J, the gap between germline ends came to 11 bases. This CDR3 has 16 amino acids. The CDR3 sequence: CASSQPVHSSGNTIYF. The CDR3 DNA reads TGTGCCAGCAGCCAACCAGTCCACTCCTCTGGAAACACCATATATTTT.

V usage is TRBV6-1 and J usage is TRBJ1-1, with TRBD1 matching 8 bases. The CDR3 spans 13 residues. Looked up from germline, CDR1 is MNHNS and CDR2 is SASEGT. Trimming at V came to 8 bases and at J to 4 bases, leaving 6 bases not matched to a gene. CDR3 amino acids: CASRRQGSTEAFF. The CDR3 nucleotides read TGTGCCAGCCGTAGACAGGGGTCCACTGAAGCTTTCTTT.

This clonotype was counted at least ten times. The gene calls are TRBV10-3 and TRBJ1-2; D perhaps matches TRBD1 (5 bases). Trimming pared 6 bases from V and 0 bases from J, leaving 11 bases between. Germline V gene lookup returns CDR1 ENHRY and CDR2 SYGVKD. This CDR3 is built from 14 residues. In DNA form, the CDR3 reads TGTGCCATCAGGGGGACCGACGCTAACTATGGCTACACCTTC. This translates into CAIRGTDANYGYTF.

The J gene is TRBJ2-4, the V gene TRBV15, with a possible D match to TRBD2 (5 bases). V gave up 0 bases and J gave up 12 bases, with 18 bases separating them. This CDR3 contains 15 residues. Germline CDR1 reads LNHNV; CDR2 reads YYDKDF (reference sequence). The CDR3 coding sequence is TGTGCCACCAGCAGAGATCAAAGCGAGGGCGGCAATCAGTACTTC. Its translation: CATSRDQSEGGNQYF.

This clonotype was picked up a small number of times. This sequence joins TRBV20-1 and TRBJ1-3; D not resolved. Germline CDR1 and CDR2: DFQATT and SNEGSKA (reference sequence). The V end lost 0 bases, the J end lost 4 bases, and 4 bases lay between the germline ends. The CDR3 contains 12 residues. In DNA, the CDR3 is TGCAGTGCTAGAGATGGGGGAAACACCATATATTTT. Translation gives CSARDGGNTIYF.